This TCR beta chain was identified in a study of blood T cell repertoires in COVID-19. This CDR3 has 16 residues. Germline V gene sequence: CDR1 WSHSY, CDR2 SAAADI. The V segment lost 10 bases and the J segment 0 bases; nucleotides outside the gene matches: 10. Libraries were prepared by immunoSEQ multiplex PCR; TCRdb keeps only in-frame clonotypes and omits some of them. Altogether 150,000 to 200,000 clones are present, roughly nine tenths being singletons, with the ten largest covering approximately 6.7%. The receptor comes from a man aged 35-49 years with acute or convalescent COVID-19. The chain carries TRBV10-2 and TRBJ1-5; 9 bases agree with TRBD1. Source material: peripheral blood. As DNA, the CDR3 is TGCGCCAATTCGGACAGGGGCTTTAATAGCAATCAGCCCCAGCATTTT. As protein: CANSDRGFNSNQPQHF.